A single sample gave rise to the 17 T cell receptor beta chains below, sequenced in a study of Ad26.COV2.S vaccination and SARS-CoV-2 variants. Data came from immunoSEQ multiplex PCR; TCRdb stores just in-frame clones and leaves some out. The repertoire has about 400,000 clones, approximately 88% of them found once; the top ten carry about 4%. Stated treatment: some 19 received Ad26.COV2.S at low or high dose, single or two shots; about 5 received placebo; per-sample allocation not given. Repertoires come from day 63 after the first vaccine or placebo injection. The sequences come from peripheral blood, collected in a trial of Ad26.COV2.S vaccine versus placebo. These receptors were obtained from a person between 18 and 60 years old who received the Ad26.COV2.S COVID-19 vaccine or a placebo.

This clone was counted a few times. The chain combines TRBV21-1 with TRBJ1-5. TRBV21-1 is annotated as a pseudogene. This CDR3 comprises 19 residues. The CDR3 DNA reads as TGTGCCAGCACCACGGCGGGGGCTGGGGGCCCAGATAGCAATCAGCCCCAGCATTTT. Translation: CASTTAGAGGPDSNQPQHF.

This chain joins TRBV29-1 and TRBJ1-1; D ambiguous. CDR3 size: 13 residues. The germline V and J ends were trimmed by 3 bases and 3 bases, with 11 bases remaining between them. From germline, CDR1 is SQVTM and CDR2 ANQGSEA. Here the CDR3 reads CSVDMIRDTEAFF. The CDR3 DNA follows: TGCAGCGTTGATATGATCCGGGACACTGAAGCTTTCTTT.

This clone was seen a single time. This sequence joins TRBV4-1 and TRBJ1-2; D perhaps matches TRBD1 (6 bases). Trimming shortened V by 3 bases and J by 6 bases, and 14 bases separated the two germline ends. Germline assignment: CDR1 MGHRA and CDR2 YSYEKL. CDR3 length: 14 amino acids. In nucleotides, the CDR3 is TGCGCCAGCAGCCAGAGGGGGAGATCGGATGGCTACACCTTC. Amino acids: CASSQRGRSDGYTF.

This clone was counted a single time. V gene TRBV2 combines with J gene TRBJ2-5, with no clear D. The germline V gene encodes CDR1 SNHLY and CDR2 FYNNEI. The CDR3 runs 15 residues. Trimming took 0 bases from V and 2 from J, leaving 10 bases between them. The chain's CDR3 is CASSEAGQVQETQYF. The CDR3 DNA reads as TGTGCCAGCAGTGAAGCTGGGCAGGTTCAAGAGACCCAGTACTTC.

As to this clone: Within the sample, other DNA sequences also encode this same CDR3. V usage is TRBV27 and J usage is TRBJ2-7, with no clear D. The CDR3 spans 12 residues. Germline V gene lookup returns CDR1 MNHEY and CDR2 SMNVEV (reference sequence). Trimming removed 3 bases from V and 4 bases from J, with 7 bases in between. In DNA form, the CDR3 reads TGTGCCAGCAGTTTCTTGGGTTACGAGCAGTACTTC. Translated, it gives CASSFLGYEQYF.

This chain connects TRBV11-2 to TRBJ2-1; D gene unclear. The CDR3 extends over 14 amino acids. V lost 4 bases and J lost 5, with 12 bases in between. Germline V gene sequence: CDR1 SGHAT, CDR2 FQNNGV. DNA for the CDR3: TGTGCCAGCAGCTCGACCCGGGCCCACAATGAGCAGTTCTTC. Translating it yields CASSSTRAHNEQFF.

The chain joins TRBV7-9 to TRBJ2-1; 14 bases map to TRBD2. This CDR3 spans 16 amino acids. V dropped 6 bases and J dropped 3; count of bases not matched to a gene: 4. Germline V lookup: CDR1 SEHNR, CDR2 FQNEAQ (reference sequence). CDR3 loop: CASRKGTSGSYNEQFF. CDR3 nucleotide sequence: TGTGCCAGCAGAAAAGGGACTAGCGGGAGCTACAATGAGCAGTTCTTC.

This chain joins TRBV3-1 (or the pseudogene TRBV3-2) and TRBJ2-5; D is perhaps TRBD2 (6 bases). CDR3 length: 15 residues. V was trimmed by 7 bases and J by 1 base, leaving 16 bases between them. Looked up from germline, CDR1 is LGHDT and CDR2 is YNNKEL (reference sequence). The CDR3 region has the DNA TGTGCCAGCACCCTCCGGACTACCTCCCAAGAGACCCAGTACTTC. It specifies CASTLRTTSQETQYF.

J is TRBJ2-1 and V is TRBV11-2; no clear D. Germline-derived CDR1 and CDR2 are SGHAT and FQNNGV. The CDR3 runs to 12 residues. V was shortened by 3 bases and J by 4 bases, with 4 bases between the two germline ends. Here the CDR3 reads CASSFVYNEQFF. The DNA of the CDR3 is TGTGCCAGCAGCTTCGTATACAATGAGCAGTTCTTC.

CDR3 amino acids: CASSLMDRAYEQYF. In DNA form, the CDR3 reads TGTGCCAGCAGTTTAATGGACAGAGCCTACGAGCAGTACTTC. V gene TRBV28 combines with J gene TRBJ2-7; TRBD1 might be the D (6 bases). Germline CDR1 reads MDHEN; CDR2 reads SYDVKM. The V end lost 2 bases, the J end lost 2 bases, and 10 bases lay between the germline ends. The CDR3 is 14 amino acids.

The rearrangement links TRBV5-1 to TRBJ1-5; TRBD1 might be the D (5 bases). Germline V lookup: CDR1 SGHRS, CDR2 YFSETQ. V was shortened by 2 bases and J by 1 base, with 10 bases between the two germline ends. There are 15 residues in the CDR3. CDR3 nucleotides: TGCGCCAGCAGCTTTGGGGGGATGAGCAATCAGCCCCAGCATTTT. It specifies CASSFGGMSNQPQHF.

This chain joins TRBV9 and TRBJ1-6; TRBD1 is a possible D gene (5 bases). This CDR3 region has 15 residues. CDR1 is SGDLS, CDR2 YYNGEE, per germline. Trimming pared 0 bases from V and 6 bases from J, leaving 10 bases between. The CDR3 DNA sequence: TGTGCCAGCAGCGTAGAGGGACGGGGTAATTCACCCCTCCACTTT. It is translated as CASSVEGRGNSPLHF.

The CDR3 nucleotides read TGTGCCAGCAGCGTCCGGGACAGGGAAGTGGATGAGCAGTTCTTC. It yields the protein CASSVRDREVDEQFF. The genes are TRBV9 and TRBJ2-1; 9 bases are a match to TRBD1. V dropped 2 bases and J dropped 8; count of bases not matched to a gene: 8. In germline, CDR1 is SGDLS, CDR2 YYNGEE. The CDR3 has 15 amino acids.

The chain recombines TRBV11-2 with TRBJ2-1; 16 nucleotides match TRBD2. CDR1 and CDR2 from the germline V gene are SGHAT and FQNNGV. J lost 10 bases, V lost 4 bases, and 4 bases had no gene match. This CDR3 is built from 15 residues. The CDR3, as DNA: TGTGCCAGCAGCTGGGGACTAGCGGGGGGGAAGGAGCAGTTCTTC. It yields the protein CASSWGLAGGKEQFF. Combining the CDR3 with reference TRBV11-2 and TRBJ2-1 gives the whole variable domain EAGVAQSPRYKIIEKRQSVAFWCNPISGHATLYWYQQILGQGPKLLIQFQNNGVVDDSQLPKDRFSAERLKGVDSTLKIQPAKLEDSAVYLCASSWGLAGGKEQFFGPGTRLTVL.

The chain combines TRBV21-1 with TRBJ2-1; the D call of TRBD2 is as the table states it, not checked on the DNA. TRBV21-1 is a pseudogene. The CDR3 totals 16 residues. CDR3 DNA sequence: TGTGCCAGCAGCAGCCTCGCGGGGGGGTCCAGGAATGAGCAGTTCTTC. This sequence encodes CASSSLAGGSRNEQFF.

V and J are TRBV28 and TRBJ1-2; tentative D call: TRBD1 (5 bases). The CDR3 loop spans 15 amino acids. The germline gives CDR1 MDHEN, CDR2 SYDVKM. V lost 1 base, J lost 4 bases, and 13 bases lay in between. The CDR3 DNA reads as TGTGCCAGCAGTTTATTAGGGGAGGTCGCCTATGGCTACACCTTC. Amino acid sequence: CASSLLGEVAYGYTF.

J is TRBJ1-2 and V is TRBV6-1; D is ambiguous. CDR3 length equals 15 residues. Trimming removed 1 base from V and 4 bases from J, with 13 bases in between. Per the germline V gene, CDR1 is MNHNS and CDR2 is SASEGT. The CDR3 loop reads CASSEGRAEFYGYTF. In nucleotides, the CDR3 is TGTGCCAGCAGTGAAGGGAGAGCGGAGTTCTATGGCTACACCTTC.